This TCR beta chain was found in a study of T cells in Graves' hyperthyroidism and ophthalmopathy (dated 2019 in TCRdb). At the level of the whole study: A discovery cohort of about a hundred patients, roughly 43 with Graves' ophthalmopathy and more than 55 with stable Graves' hyperthyroidism, was used to find distinguishing TCR V-J signatures. Prospective prediction of ophthalmopathy was tested in an independent validation cohort of some 19 hyperthyroidism patients and 17 patients who later progressed to ophthalmopathy. The 90 to 100 discovery patients were randomly split 7:3 into training and test sets. Thyroid tissue and blood T-cell repertoires from roughly six Graves' hyperthyroidism patients were also compared in the study. Following sampling, methimazole starting at 30 mg daily was given to hyperthyroidism patients, and high-dose intravenous methylprednisolone was given to ophthalmopathy patients. TCR Vbeta CDR3 sequencing of 140 or so peripheral blood samples (fewer than 45 ophthalmopathy, some 75 hyperthyroidism and roughly 17 progressor patients) is reported in the paper. Results and caveats for the whole study, not just this receptor: In cross-validation, a model built on a 13 V-J signature told ophthalmopathy apart from stable hyperthyroidism with roughly 87% sensitivity and approximately 81% specificity, and in testing the same model reached 80%/75%. Most expanded thyroid clonotypes (frequency above 0.001) were also detected in blood, suggesting blood repertoires may reflect thyroid immune responses. In validation, the model predicted progression to ophthalmopathy a median of roughly 6.2 months before onset, with about 67% sensitivity and 72.22% specificity. Sample size was not statistically predetermined, and blinding of investigators to group allocation was not performed.

The TCR beta CDR3 regions were amplified from RNA transcripts. A first-round RT-PCR of the TCR CDR3 used the HTBI primer set with the Qiagen OneStep RT-PCR kit. Libraries were constructed in a second round of multiplex PCR, after which size selection and purification were carried out. The libraries were sequenced on an Illumina HiSeq2000 using paired-end 100 bp reads. In the source study's methods: SOAPnuke was used to process the raw data, removing reads that contained adapters or uncalled bases, had a mean Phred below 15, or lacked an exact match to the constant primer or identifier. COPE v1.2.5 was used to merge high-quality paired reads, and clonotypes were defined as unique nucleotide sequences. MiTCR v1.1 was used to align the clonotypes against IMGT TRBV, TRBD and TRBJ reference segments. The analysis included only V-J combinations with a frequency above 0.0001, which together covered over 98% of the repertoires. A TCS score was defined as the ratio between F50 (clonal expansion) and ExV (chaos), using BLOSUM62-based TCRdist between CDR3 peptides within each V-J. Welch's t-statistics and random forest reduced around 520 V-J features to around 14, which were used in a naive Bayes classifier (R e1071). The Morisita-Horn index was used to measure how similar the thyroid and blood repertoires were. Using fastp trimming at Q25 and MiXCR clonotype assembly, TCRdb reanalyzed the public sequencing data and kept in-frame beta chains. When rows share a CDR3 protein, they turn into one entry using the most common DNA and genes. These V and J calls rely on TCRdb rather than the paper's analysis. Present in this sample are 480,000 or so distinct CDR3 sequences, approximately 49% of which were seen just once. Clones ranked in the top ten supply around 47% of the sample.

There are a few counts of this clonotype. What antigen it recognizes has not been identified. Nothing much larger sits one base from this clone, and base qualities are not available. The study excluded patients with uncontrolled infections, other autoimmune diseases, pregnancy or lactation. Clinical symptoms, serum thyroxine and TRAb, thyroid ultrasound, and orbital computed tomography formed the basis for the diagnoses. Total RNA was extracted with Trizol reagent, and quality was checked on an Agilent 2100 Bioanalyzer. Per the germline V gene, SGHDT is the CDR1 and YYEEEE is the CDR2. The CDR3 contains 13 residues, cysteine and phenylalanine counted. The sequence is cut down to CDR3 DNA, 39 bases in frame from base 1. V has 5 bases trimmed and J has 7 bases trimmed; junction bases matching no gene number 5.

Recombination joined TRBV5-6 with TRBJ1-2; the central 10 bases match TRBD1. The receptor's source is an adult woman with Graves' disease, either hyperthyroidism or ophthalmopathy (not recorded which). The sample consisted of peripheral blood or thyroid tissue (not recorded which). The sequence in DNA is TGTGCCAGCAGACAAGACAGGGGGCCTGGCTACACCTTC. It translates as CASRQDRGPGYTF.